One and the same sample provided the 29 T cell receptor beta chains below, sequenced in a study of shared clonotypes between healthy human individuals (dated by TCRdb to 2018 to 2020). Library preparation employed the immunoSEQ multiplex PCR assay. Here the immuneACCESS table is served through TCRdb, limited to in-frame sequences with V and J called. Missing clones are a known gap in these copies; in checked studies unresolved V genes cover under half, and the rest lacks a known reason. The sample table records 95,000 to 120,000 clones; around 68% of these occur just once. Of the sample, almost 25% falls within the top ten clones. Sequenced sample: memory CD8+ T cells sorted from blood. Taken with the paper, the label for cell subset or site translates to: CD45RO+ cells pooled with CCR7-negative TemRA cells. The receptors were sampled from a woman aged 25 to 45 in good health.

The V and J genes are TRBV5-4 and TRBJ2-7; D is undetermined. Per germline, CDR1 SGHNT and CDR2 YYREEE (reference sequence). The CDR3 covers 13 residues. Trimming shortened V by 3 bases and J by 3 bases, and 10 bases separated the two germline ends. CDR3: CASSWTVGYEQYF. CDR3 nucleotide sequence: TGTGCCAGCAGCTGGACGGTGGGCTACGAGCAGTACTTC.

A note on this clone: This clone may be a read error of a much larger clone one base away. Different DNA sequences within this sample yield the same CDR3. The chain carries TRBV6-4 and TRBJ2-6; the D gene is possibly TRBD2 (6 bases). Germline V gene data show CDR1 as MRHNA and CDR2 as SNTAGT. Deletions cut 0 bases from V and 0 bases from J, with 6 bases between. The CDR3 loop spans 16 amino acids. The CDR3 region is CASSDSSGSGANVLTF. CDR3 sequence (DNA): TGTGCCAGCAGTGACTCTAGCGGCTCTGGGGCCAACGTCCTGACTTTC.

The CDR3 here is CASSLESPTSSADTQYF. The CDR3 nucleotides are TGCGCCAGCAGCCTCGAAAGTCCGACTAGTAGCGCAGATACGCAGTATTTT. This rearrangement joins TRBV5-1 to TRBJ2-3; a possible D gene is TRBD2 (6 bases). The CDR3 runs to 17 residues. Per the germline V gene, CDR1 is SGHRS and CDR2 is YFSETQ. The V end lost 4 bases, the J end lost 4 bases, and 22 bases lay between the germline ends. The full variable domain, in which reference TRBV5-1 and TRBJ2-3 provide the parts outside the CDR3, is KAGVTQTPRYLIKTRGQQVTLSCSPISGHRSVSWYQQTPGQGLQFLFEYFSETQRNKGNFPGRFSGRQFSNSRSEMNVSTLELGDSALYLCASSLESPTSSADTQYFGPGTRLTVL.

This chain links TRBV27 with TRBJ2-1; D might be TRBD2 (6 bases). The germline V gene has CDR1 MNHEY and CDR2 SMNVEV (reference sequence). The CDR3 contains 16 residues. V lost 7 bases to trimming and J lost 10 bases, with 26 bases between them. CDR3 protein: CASMALMASEEEEQFF. The DNA for the CDR3 is TGTGCCAGCATGGCATTGATGGCTAGCGAGGAGGAGGAGCAGTTCTTC.

CDR3 DNA: TGTGCCAGCAGCCCGGGACTAGCGGACTCCTACGAGCAGTACTTC. This encodes CASSPGLADSYEQYF. J is TRBJ2-7 and V is TRBV7-2; 11 bases are a match to TRBD2. The junction had 3 bases not matched to a gene; V was cut back by 5 bases and J by 0 bases. This CDR3 has 15 amino acids. Germline-derived CDR1 and CDR2 are SGHTA and FQGNSA.

The CDR3 loop reads CASSYLSNLGNEQFF. In DNA form, the CDR3 reads TGTGCCAGCAGTTACCTTAGTAATCTAGGGAATGAGCAGTTCTTC. The chain is built from TRBV6-5 and TRBJ2-1; D uncertain. Trimming removed 2 bases from V and 7 bases from J, with 15 bases in between. Germline values: CDR1 MNHEY, CDR2 SVGAGI. CDR3 length equals 15 residues.

The chain carries TRBV7-8 and TRBJ1-1; tentative D call: TRBD1 (6 bases). The germline gives CDR1 SGHVS, CDR2 FQNEAQ. V lost 1 base, J lost 3 bases, and 12 bases lay in between. The CDR3 has 15 residues. CDR3 residues: CASSLDGGRYTEAFF. In DNA, the CDR3 is TGTGCCAGCAGCTTAGATGGGGGGCGGTACACTGAAGCTTTCTTT.

J is TRBJ2-7 and V is TRBV28; D might be TRBD1 (5 bases). Trimming left V 6 bases short and J 3 bases short, with 18 bases between. Germline CDR1 reads MDHEN; CDR2 reads SYDVKM. The CDR3 extends over 15 amino acids. The CDR3 DNA sequence: TGTGCCAGCAGCTGTTGTGTAGGGGCCTACTACGAGCAGTACTTC. Residues: CASSCCVGAYYEQYF.

This chain joins TRBV29-1 and TRBJ2-3; D tentatively reads TRBD1 or TRBD2 (5 bases each). V was trimmed by 5 bases and J by 2 bases, leaving 20 bases between them. The CDR3 has 16 residues. Germline V gene lookup returns CDR1 SQVTM and CDR2 ANQGSEA. The CDR3 DNA is TGCAGCGTTCGAGGGGTAGTCCTTCACCCCACAGATACGCAGTATTTT. Its translation is CSVRGVVLHPTDTQYF.

This clone was observed at least ten times. V and J are TRBV6-4 and TRBJ2-2, with 7 bases that match TRBD2. The CDR3 runs to 15 residues. CDR1 and CDR2 (germline): MRHNA, SNTAGT. V lost 4 bases, J lost 3 bases, and 5 bases stayed unmatched. CDR3 protein: CASSATSEHTGELFF. The CDR3 DNA reads as TGTGCCAGCAGTGCCACTAGCGAGCACACCGGGGAGCTGTTTTTT.

This clone was found once. The rearrangement links TRBV7-9 to TRBJ2-5, with 7 bases fitting TRBD1. The DNA end is more similar to TRBJ2-7, so the J call may be wrong. The germline V gene has CDR1 SEHNR and CDR2 FQNEAQ (reference sequence). This CDR3 region has 12 residues. CDR3 nucleotide sequence: TGTGCCAGCAGCTTCCAGGGGGACGAGCAGTACTTC. Its translation is CASSFQGDEQYF.

V gene TRBV28 combines with J gene TRBJ2-2, with unresolved D. Germline V CDR1 and CDR2: MDHEN, SYDVKM. The CDR3 length is 13 residues. Trimming cost V 1 base and J 4 bases, with 4 bases left between them. Here the CDR3 reads CASSLSTTGELFF. CDR3 coding DNA: TGTGCCAGCAGTTTATCAACCACCGGGGAGCTGTTTTTT.

This CDR3 reads CASSPGGSDEQFF. DNA for the CDR3: TGTGCCAGCAGTCCCGGGGGGTCCGACGAGCAGTTCTTC. The chain has TRBV6-5 and TRBJ2-1; 7 bases fit TRBD2. The CDR3 sequence is 13 residues long. The V segment lost 5 bases and the J segment 10 bases; nucleotides outside the gene matches: 8. In germline, CDR1 is MNHEY, CDR2 SVGAGI.

J is TRBJ2-7 and V is TRBV20-1; D might be TRBD1 (5 bases). The CDR3 extends over 10 amino acids. V lost 5 bases and J 9 bases, leaving 11 bases between the germline ends. The germline V gene encodes CDR1 DFQATT and CDR2 SNEGSKA (reference sequence). CDR3 bases: TGCAGTGCTTTCTGGGGCAGGCAGTACTTC. Protein: CSAFWGRQYF.

This clone turned up a few times. The chain is built from TRBV5-5 and TRBJ2-3, with TRBD2 matching 8 bases. The CDR3 runs 16 residues. CDR1 and CDR2 (germline): SGHKS, YYEKEE (reference sequence). The V segment lost 2 bases and the J segment 1 base; nucleotides outside the gene matches: 6. CDR3 DNA: TGTGCCAGCAGCTTAAGTACTAGCGGAGGCACAGATACGCAGTATTTT. The encoded protein is CASSLSTSGGTDTQYF.

This chain links TRBV28 with TRBJ2-3; 9 bases line up with TRBD2. Trimming cost V 8 bases and J 2 bases; bases outside gene matches: 14. The CDR3 has 17 residues. The germline V gene has CDR1 MDHEN and CDR2 SYDVKM. In DNA form, the CDR3 reads TGTGCCAGCTCAGATGCGATTACTAGCGGGCCCACAGATACGCAGTATTTT. Its protein is CASSDAITSGPTDTQYF. The full variable domain, rest sourced from reference TRBV28 and TRBJ2-3, is DVKVTQSSRYLVKRTGEKVFLECVQDMDHENMFWYRQDPGLGLRLIYFSYDVKMKEKGDIPEGYSVSREKKERFSLILESASTNQTSMYLCASSDAITSGPTDTQYFGPGTRLTVL.

The rearrangement links TRBV13 to TRBJ2-5, with 7 bases fitting TRBD1. CDR1 and CDR2 (germline): PRHDT, FYEKMQ (reference sequence). This CDR3 is 13 amino acids long. V was clipped by 6 bases and J by 5 bases; unmatched bases: 6. The DNA of the CDR3 is TGTGCCAGCAGTCGTAACAGGGGTGAGACCCAGTACTTC. The encoded protein is CASSRNRGETQYF.

V is TRBV7-9 and J is TRBJ2-1; D ambiguous. V dropped 8 bases and J dropped 8 bases, with 16 bases sitting between them. This CDR3 is built from 13 residues. Germline V gene data show CDR1 as SEHNR and CDR2 as FQNEAQ (reference sequence). The CDR3 here is CASRPAVFDEQFF. The DNA of the CDR3 is TGTGCCAGCCGCCCTGCGGTCTTCGATGAGCAGTTCTTC.

V gene TRBV19 combines with J gene TRBJ1-5; 7 positions match TRBD1. The CDR3 length is 17 residues. Germline V CDR1 and CDR2: LNHDA, SQIVND (reference sequence). After removal of 0 bases from V and 6 bases from J, the junction contained 11 bases not matched to a gene. The DNA for the CDR3 is TGTGCCAGTAGTATAGACCCGATGACAGGGATCGTTCAGCCCCAGCATTTT. Translating it yields CASSIDPMTGIVQPQHF.

This clone was observed a few times. The genes are TRBV19 and TRBJ1-5, with D maybe TRBD1 (5 bases). The length of the CDR3 is 14 residues. V dropped 7 bases and J dropped 1 base, with 11 bases sitting between them. The germline V gene encodes CDR1 LNHDA and CDR2 SQIVND (reference sequence). CDR3 protein: CASNIPGSNQPQHF. Here the CDR3 DNA reads TGTGCCAGTAATATCCCAGGGAGCAATCAGCCCCAGCATTTT.

This chain links TRBV28 with TRBJ1-5, with D tentatively TRBD1 (5 bases). Germline assignment: CDR1 MDHEN and CDR2 SYDVKM. This CDR3 has 14 amino acids. V was clipped by 2 bases and J by 0 bases, with 5 bases between them. This CDR3 reads CASSLGHSNQPQHF. CDR3 DNA sequence: TGTGCCAGCAGTTTAGGACATAGCAATCAGCCCCAGCATTTT.

The J gene is TRBJ1-5, the V gene TRBV27, with 8 bases lining up with TRBD1. After removal of 4 bases from V and 6 bases from J, the junction contained 8 bases not matched to a gene. The CDR3 extends over 15 amino acids. Germline CDR1 reads MNHEY; CDR2 reads SMNVEV (reference sequence). CDR3 loop: CASSSGQGLSQPQHF. The CDR3 DNA reads as TGTGCCAGCAGTTCCGGACAGGGTTTGAGTCAGCCCCAGCATTTT.

This clone was detected only a few times. V is TRBV5-6 and J is TRBJ1-1, with 7 bases matching TRBD1. Germline values: CDR1 SGHDT, CDR2 YYEEEE. This CDR3 region has 14 residues. V lost 0 bases to trimming and J lost 5 bases; unmatched junction nucleotides: 4. This CDR3 is CASSLGQGYTEAFF. Written as DNA, the CDR3 is TGTGCCAGCAGCTTGGGACAGGGTTATACTGAAGCTTTCTTT.

This clone was recorded a few times. This chain connects TRBV5-6 to TRBJ1-2, with 7 bases lining up with TRBD1. The ends lost 4 bases at V and 5 bases at J; junction bases unmatched: 11. There are 15 residues in the CDR3. CDR1 and CDR2 from the germline V gene are SGHDT and YYEEEE. The CDR3 coding sequence is TGTGCCAGCAGCCTGACAGGGATCTCGTGGTATGGCTACACCTTC. Amino acids: CASSLTGISWYGYTF.

This chain links TRBV5-1 with TRBJ1-1; D call uncertain. This CDR3 has 13 residues. Germline V gene sequence: CDR1 SGHRS, CDR2 YFSETQ. Trimming shortened V by 4 bases and J by 5 bases, and 12 bases separated the two germline ends. The CDR3 loop is CASSPDLGTEAFF. The CDR3 nucleotides read TGCGCCAGCAGCCCCGACTTGGGGACTGAAGCTTTCTTT.

The CDR3 nucleotides read TGCGCCAGCAGCGTTGACAAGGCCCTTGAAGCTTTCTTT. It translates to CASSVDKALEAFF. This chain connects TRBV5-1 to TRBJ1-1; the D is unclear. CDR1 is SGHRS, CDR2 YFSETQ, per germline. This CDR3 has 13 residues. V lost 4 bases, J lost 7 bases, and 14 bases lay in between.

This chain connects TRBV6-4 to TRBJ1-1; 10 bases are a match to TRBD1. There are 14 residues in the CDR3. Germline V gene data show CDR1 as MRHNA and CDR2 as SNTAGT. V dropped 11 bases and J dropped 3; count of bases not matched to a gene: 9. The CDR3: CALGDRGMDTEAFF. The CDR3 region has the DNA TGTGCCCTAGGGGACAGGGGCATGGACACTGAAGCTTTCTTT.

About this clone itself: At one of its ends the junction is not consistent with the germline gene, which may arise from a read error. This specimen includes other DNA sequences encoding the same CDR3. This chain uses TRBV7-8 with TRBJ2-7, with 10 bases fitting TRBD1. CDR3 size: 15 residues. The V gene's germline CDR1 is SGHVS and CDR2 FQNEAQ. The DNA for the CDR3 is TGCGCCAGCAGCACGGGACAGGGGCCTAGCTACGAGCAGTACTTC. Its protein product is CASSTGQGPSYEQYF.

This chain uses TRBV7-4 with TRBJ1-1, with D perhaps matching TRBD1 (6 bases). The length of the CDR3 is 16 residues. The V end was cut by 1 base, the J end by 7 bases, with 19 bases between. CDR1 and CDR2 from the germline V gene are SGHVT and SQSDAQ. The CDR3 coding sequence is TGTGCCAGCAGCTTAGTACAGGGTACCGGACAAAATGAAGCTTTCTTT. This sequence encodes CASSLVQGTGQNEAFF.